The text below deals with one T cell receptor beta chain. Which antigen it targets is not known. The input lacks base qualities; no much larger clone sits a single base away. This sample is drawn from a study of T cell responses to AZD1222 COVID-19 vaccine (dated by TCRdb to about 2021). As for the study more broadly: TCR sequencing was performed for some 250 trial participants, of whom roughly 200 were given two doses of AZD1222 and roughly 25 were given two doses of MenACWY control vaccine. Trial participants were enrolled into age subgroups of 18-55, 56-69 and 70-plus years, which contained 148, 28 and 57 TCR-sequenced participants, respectively. General conclusions and limits of the study: Because no day 14 peak-response samples were available, repertoires were characterized only after the peak T cell response. The whole spike protein was spanned by vaccine-associated CD4 TCRs, and dominant responses were seen in regions 160-218 and 743-854. A significant rise in spike-specific TCR breadth and depth was observed after two AZD1222 doses relative to day 0 and relative to MenACWY recipients. Epitopes outside the regions mutated in the B.1.351 and B.1.1.7 variants were reportedly recognized by nearly half of the unique spike-specific TCRs. Conclusions about previously exposed vaccinees were limited because only six AZD1222 recipients were SARS-CoV-2 seropositive at baseline. Most participants were white British and females outnumbered males, and the authors suggested that clonal diversity may have been underestimated. The 56-69-year group was small, and its depth increase did not reach significance, likely because of low power.

Spanning cysteine to phenylalanine, the CDR3 consists of 12 amino acids. The only DNA kept is the CDR3, 36 bases in frame from the first base. The trim is 6 bases for V and 4 bases for J, with a gap of 9 bases between the germline ends. The CDR3 regions of human TCRbeta chains were analyzed by immunosequencing. In the original analysis: Repertoire TCRs were checked for matches against a reference library of SARS-CoV-2-specific TCRs that had been generated using the MIRA antigen-specificity platform. Breadth meant the fraction of unique TCRs that were SARS-CoV-2-associated, whereas depth meant the fraction of total T cells that were SARS-CoV-2-associated. Using the MIRA data, every spike-specific TCR was mapped to the spike region that the TCR reacted to and assigned to either a CD4 or a CD8 class. Log10-transformed breadth and depth values were compared by one-way ANOVA with Sidak's multiple comparisons tests. TCRdb's version of the immuneACCESS table is confined to in-frame rearrangements and falls short of the full clone set. An unresolved V gene accounts for under half of the shortfall where checked; the remainder is of unknown origin. That table furnishes V, J and clone size, whereas the DNA furnished D and trimming. The sample table holds 190,000 or so clones, of which approximately 89% were seen once. Approximately 3.7% of the sample is held by the ten biggest clonotypes.

Reading the label with the study, this specimen's time point is: about 28 days (+/-7) after the second vaccine dose. Because spike-specific TCR depth and breadth did not differ between the two schedules, AZD1222 recipients who got a second dose at roughly 4 weeks were pooled with those who got a second dose at roughly 12 weeks. Samples from vaccinated people were obtained from the UK trials COV001 and COV002, which included a single-blind randomized controlled phase 2/3 trial of AZD1222 (ChAdOx1 nCoV-19) in healthy adults. For TCRbeta chain sequencing, PBMC samples from trial participants were taken at day 0 and at day 28 after the second dose.

The sequence was collected from an adult who received the AZD1222 COVID-19 vaccine. Sample: peripheral blood, taken 28 days after the second AZD1222 dose. Rearrangement joined TRBV12-3 or TRBV12-4 to TRBJ2-5; matching of 5 bases hints at TRBD2 as the D gene. The encoded CDR3 is CASRHGVETQYF. The nucleotide sequence reads TGTGCCAGCAGACACGGGGTAGAGACCCAGTACTTC.